This T cell receptor beta chain is drawn from a study of blood T cell repertoires in COVID-19. Study overall: PBMCs, B-cell-depleted T cells, or T cells provided the cDNA or gDNA that made up the material.

Assay used: immunoSEQ multiplex PCR; TCRdb lists only in-frame clones, some missing. The table has approximately 240,000 clones, around 90% seen once. This CDR3 has 13 amino acids. CDR1 and CDR2 (germline): MNHNS, SASEGT. Trimming took off 0 bases at V and 6 bases at J, with 8 bases between the two ends. The source material was PBMCs or T cells enriched from blood (not recorded which). This TCR derives from a woman aged 18 to 35 who had recovered from COVID-19. V is TRBV6-1 and J is TRBJ1-2, with D uncertain. CDR3 coding DNA: TGTGCCAGCAGTGAAGCGGCGGGGAATGGCTACACCTTC. Translated: CASSEAAGNGYTF.